This TCR beta chain was retrieved from a study of regulatory T cells in long-lasting Graves disease (dated by TCRdb to the early 2020s). Study-wide context: Antithyroid drugs had been taken for less than 3 months by newly diagnosed Graves' disease patients. This study used TCR sequencing and RNA sequencing of peripheral blood to compare persistent Graves' disease patients against newly diagnosed Graves' disease patients. The study was registered as a clinical trial and conducted in China. A total of around 33 samples underwent TCR sequencing, from roughly 13 patients with persistent Graves' disease and approximately 20 patients with newly diagnosed Graves' disease.

Overall study results and their limits: Compared with newly diagnosed patients, patients with persistent Graves' disease had lower TCR Shannon entropy and fewer highly expanded clones, which suggests clonal expansion. A larger number of public clonotypes was shared among persistent patients (2,741) than among newly diagnosed patients (roughly 930). Only the TCR beta chain was sequenced and analyzed. The authors noted that the small sample size was a limitation that may lower accuracy. Because the primary lesion, thyroid tissue, could not be accessed, the study looked at peripheral blood alone. Persistent disease showed preferential use of TRBV28, TRBJ1-2 and TRBJ2-5, whereas newly diagnosed disease favored TRBV20-1 and TRBJ2-1.

A few counts support this clonotype. Its antigen remains unidentified. Base quality data are lacking; no much larger clone is found one base away. Reading from cysteine to phenylalanine, the CDR3 counts 15 amino acids. The read is trimmed to its CDR3 DNA, 45 bases read in frame from base 1. The germline V gene gives CDR1 as MGHRA and CDR2 as YSYEKL. V and J lose 5 bases and 0 bases, and a span of 12 bases separates them. Library preparation was by multiplex PCR. Sequenced using an Illumina HiSeq 4000. To build TCR beta libraries, CDR3 regions were amplified by Arm-PCR using iRepertoire HTBI primers. Before sequencing, the PCR products went through gel purification. As for how the authors treated the data: Gene usage analysis of CDR3 amino acid clonotypes used the approximately 62 TRBV and 11 to 15 TRBJ segments found across samples. COPE and FqMerger were used to merge the filtered high-quality paired reads into contigs. BLAST was used to align contigs to IMGT TRBV, TRBD and TRBJ reference genes, and CDR3 was defined according to IMGT. Clonotypes above 0.1% frequency were classified as highly expanded clones. Shannon entropy served as the measure of repertoire diversity, while the Gini coefficient captured V-J evenness. A clonotype found in more than one individual was treated as public. TCRdb cleaned the public reads at Q25 with fastp, built clones with MiXCR and kept in-frame beta chains. Rows with a matching CDR3 protein are joined into one entry that keeps the most common DNA and genes. TCRdb assigned the V and J calls; the authors' analysis was not used. This sample comprises a few hundred thousand distinct CDR3 sequences, about 13% of them detected only once. The top ten clones comprise roughly a tenth of the sample.

Taken with the paper, the label for time point translates to: newly diagnosed GD, antithyroid drugs for less than 3 months. For both TCR sequencing and RNA sequencing, RNA was extracted from PBMCs in TRIzol. The diagnosis of Graves' disease followed American Thyroid Association guidelines. The patients came from an endocrinology department in Xi'an, China. Each patient gave roughly 8.4 milliliters of peripheral blood, collected in an EDTA anticoagulant tube. PBMCs were isolated by Ficoll Paque Plus density gradient separation without further T cell sorting. An Agilent 2100 Bioanalyzer and agarose gel were used to check RNA quality, and a NanoDrop 2000 was used to measure RNA concentration. The same data also contributed to another study, on T cells in Graves' hyperthyroidism and ophthalmopathy. As the second paper documents: A patient counted as having stable Graves' hyperthyroidism if no progression to ophthalmopathy occurred over 18 months of follow-up. Hyperthyroidism patients were aged 18 to 65 years and newly diagnosed, with disease duration of less than 2 months. Any patient with an uncontrolled infection, another autoimmune disease, pregnancy or lactation was excluded. Diagnoses relied on clinical symptoms, serum thyroxine and TRAb, thyroid ultrasound and orbital computed tomography. For the first round of RT-PCR on the TCR CDR3, the HTBI primer set was used together with the Qiagen OneStep RT-PCR kit. Most expanded thyroid clonotypes (frequency above 0.001) were also found in blood, which suggests that blood repertoires may mirror thyroid immune responses. In cross-validation, a model built on a 13 V-J signature told ophthalmopathy apart from stable hyperthyroidism with under 90% sensitivity and roughly 81% specificity, and in testing the same model reached 80%/75%. In validation, progression to ophthalmopathy was predicted by the model with about 70% sensitivity and approximately 78% specificity, a median of approximately 6.5 months before onset. To identify TCR V-J signatures that set the groups apart, the researchers used a discovery cohort of 100 patients, made up of 40 to 45 with Graves' ophthalmopathy and about 55 with stable Graves' hyperthyroidism. Prospective prediction of ophthalmopathy was tested in an independent validation cohort consisting of 18 hyperthyroidism patients and approximately 16 patients who later progressed to ophthalmopathy. The roughly 91 discovery patients were randomly divided into training and test sets at a 7:3 ratio. In addition, the study compared T-cell repertoires in thyroid tissue and in blood from roughly 6 Graves' hyperthyroidism patients. After blood sampling, hyperthyroidism patients were treated with methimazole at a starting dose of 30 mg daily, and ophthalmopathy patients were treated with high-dose intravenous methylprednisolone. Libraries were constructed in a second round of multiplex PCR, after which size selection and purification were carried out. Sequencing of the libraries was done on an Illumina HiSeq2000 using paired-end 100 bp reads. Raw data were processed with SOAPnuke, discarding reads with adapters, uncalled bases, mean Phred below 15, or no exact constant-primer or identifier match. High-quality paired reads were merged using COPE v1.2.5, and each unique nucleotide sequence was defined as a clonotype. Clonotypes were aligned to IMGT TRBV, TRBD and TRBJ reference segments using MiTCR v1.1. The analysis was restricted to V-J combinations with a frequency above 0.0001, which together covered just over 98% of the repertoires. A TCS score was defined as the ratio of F50 (clonal expansion) to E x V (chaos), with BLOSUM62-based TCRdist applied between CDR3 peptides within each V-J. Welch's t-statistics and random forest reduced around 520 V-J features to 13, which were used in a naive Bayes classifier (R e1071). Sample size was not statistically predetermined, and blinding of investigators to group allocation was not performed. According to the paper, TCR Vbeta CDR3 sequencing was carried out on about 140 peripheral blood samples, which came from under 50 ophthalmopathy, roughly 75 hyperthyroidism and roughly 17 progressor patients.

This TCR derives from a young man with Graves disease. Donor details come from another sample of the same person, matched by shared clones. The receptor chain draws on TRBV4-1 and TRBJ2-3, with TRBD2 perhaps the D gene, on 5 matching bases. The specimen comprised peripheral blood mononuclear cells (PBMCs), sampled at new diagnosis, from a patient treated with antithyroid drugs. The CDR3 reads as follows: CASSGRSTSTDTQYF. The DNA reads TGCGCCAGCAGCGGGAGATCCACTAGCACAGATACGCAGTATTTT.